This is a list of T cell receptor beta chains from one sample in a study of T-cell memory formation after mild COVID-19. TCRdb itself ran the 5' RACE reads through MiXCR, one entry per CDR3 protein. The data show 150,000 to 200,000 distinct CDR3 sequences, 16% seen once. The specimen was PBMCs or a T cell subset sorted from them (not recorded which). These receptors originate from an adult woman who had mild COVID-19 (a few samples of this study predate the infection). Cell type and time point are not known. The CDR3 runs from the conserved cysteine through the conserved F or W. Fields, in order: CDR3 length, V gene, J gene, clone size, CDR3 protein. Some rows have no size entry. The others give once, few or many, or a class for an expanded clone.

13	TRBV20-1	TRBJ2-5	.	CSATLRSQETQYF
13	TRBV3-1	TRBJ2-1	.	CASSQDLRNEQFF
16	TRBV7-9	TRBJ1-3	.	CASSPSGTQVGNTIYF
13	TRBV7-9	TRBJ1-2	few	CASSFWNPNHYTF
14	TRBV5-1	TRBJ1-4	.	CASSLNSTNEKLFF
13	TRBV12-3/TRBV12-4	TRBJ2-1	.	CASRRAGGNEQFF
15	TRBV5-4	TRBJ2-3	.	CASSLMGDGTDTQYF
16	TRBV12-3/TRBV12-4	TRBJ2-6	.	CASASQGSSGANVLTF
15	TRBV7-9	TRBJ2-5	few	CASSWGSGAQETQYF
15	TRBV18	TRBJ1-2	.	CASSPKTGLDYGYTF
14	TRBV10-3	TRBJ2-7	.	CAISDPGRDYEQYF
17	TRBV12-3/TRBV12-4	TRBJ2-3	many	CASSHAQLAGYADTQYF
15	TRBV6-1	TRBJ2-3	few	CASSLRTAPTDTQYF
15	TRBV5-1	TRBJ2-2	few	CASSWTGLAFGELFF
16	TRBV29-1	TRBJ2-6	.	CSVAGQGKSGANVLTF
15	TRBV6-2/TRBV6-3	TRBJ2-1	.	CASTNRDRVRREQFF
14	TRBV7-2	TRBJ1-1	few	CASSLGTTVTEAFF
15	TRBV5-1	TRBJ2-2	few	CASSFSWGNTGELFF
17	TRBV6-2/TRBV6-3	TRBJ2-1	.	CASRSPTGRGSYNEQFF
14	TRBV3-1	TRBJ2-7	few	CASSPDRVVNEQYF
13	TRBV7-9	TRBJ2-1	.	CASSVTEGSVEFF
15	TRBV12-3/TRBV12-4	TRBJ2-1	.	CASRVSGRGHNEQFF
16	TRBV6-5	TRBJ1-3	.	CASRKSFWNSGNTIYF
14	TRBV6-1	TRBJ2-3	.	CASTERGRTDTQYF
16	TRBV24-1	TRBJ1-4	.	CATSDPKDGIGEKLFF